The clone carrying this T cell receptor (beta chain) appeared a few times. The antigen remains unidentified. Compared with germline, one end of the junction differs, possibly owing to a read error. The CDR3 has 13 residues. Germline loops: CDR1 DFQATT, CDR2 SNEGSKA (reference sequence). This specimen belongs to a study of response to subunit inactivated influenza vaccine. Study outcomes and limitations: The authors offered the suggestion that each seasonal influenza vaccination recruits few new T cells.

One entry per CDR3 protein, called by TCRdb with MiXCR from the RT-PCR reads. The sample shows hundreds of thousands of distinct CDR3 sequences, 15% to 19% of them seen only once. The material was PBMCs from blood, obtained roughly 12 days after vaccination. The V and J genes are TRBV20-1 and TRBJ1-6, with 11 nucleotides matching TRBD1. The TCR sequence derives from a man aged 45-65 years who received an inactivated influenza vaccine. The CDR3 region has the DNA TGCAGTGCTCGGGCCGATAGGACAGGGGGCCTTTCCTTT. As protein: CSARADRTGGLSF.